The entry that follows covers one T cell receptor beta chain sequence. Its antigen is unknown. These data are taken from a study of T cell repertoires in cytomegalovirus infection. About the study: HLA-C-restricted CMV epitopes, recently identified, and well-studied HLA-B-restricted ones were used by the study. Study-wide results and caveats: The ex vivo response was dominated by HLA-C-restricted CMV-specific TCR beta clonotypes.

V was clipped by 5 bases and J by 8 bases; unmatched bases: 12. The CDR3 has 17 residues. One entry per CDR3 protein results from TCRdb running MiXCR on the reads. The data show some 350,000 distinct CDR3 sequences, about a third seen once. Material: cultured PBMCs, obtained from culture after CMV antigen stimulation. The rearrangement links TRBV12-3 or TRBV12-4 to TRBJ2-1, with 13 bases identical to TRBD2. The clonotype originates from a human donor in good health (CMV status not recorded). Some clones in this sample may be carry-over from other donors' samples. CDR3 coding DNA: TGTGCCAGCAGTGCCATCCGAAGGACTAGCGGGAGTGATGAGCAGTTCTTC. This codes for CASSAIRRTSGSDEQFF.